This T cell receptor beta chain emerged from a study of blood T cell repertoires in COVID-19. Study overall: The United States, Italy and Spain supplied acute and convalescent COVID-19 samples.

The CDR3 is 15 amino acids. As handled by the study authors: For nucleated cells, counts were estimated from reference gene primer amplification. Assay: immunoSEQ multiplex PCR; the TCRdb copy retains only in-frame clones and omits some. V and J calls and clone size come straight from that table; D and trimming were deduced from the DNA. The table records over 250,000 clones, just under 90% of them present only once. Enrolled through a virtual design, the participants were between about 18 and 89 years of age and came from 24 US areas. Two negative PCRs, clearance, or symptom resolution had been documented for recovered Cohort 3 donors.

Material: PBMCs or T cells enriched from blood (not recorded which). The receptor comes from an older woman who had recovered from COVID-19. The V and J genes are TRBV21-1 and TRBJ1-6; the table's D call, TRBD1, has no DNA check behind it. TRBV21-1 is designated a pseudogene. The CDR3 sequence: CASSPQGWLVSPLHF. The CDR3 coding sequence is TGTGCCAGCAGCCCACAGGGTTGGTTGGTTTCACCCCTCCACTTT.